The 4 T cell receptor beta chains listed next were all sequenced from one sample in a study of blood T cell repertoires in COVID-19. Profiled with immunoSEQ multiplex PCR; TCRdb holds only in-frame clones, not every one. This table has 85,000 to 95,000 clones, roughly nine tenths appearing once. The sequencing sample was made of peripheral blood. The origin of the receptors is a woman of 80 years or more with active COVID-19.

The rearrangement uses TRBV2 and TRBJ2-1; 8 bases match TRBD2. The CDR3 length is 15 residues. Germline CDR1 SNHLY, CDR2 FYNNEI. V dropped 5 bases and J dropped 9; count of bases not matched to a gene: 12. Here the CDR3 reads CASSRTSRVSGEQFF. DNA for the CDR3: TGTGCCAGCAGTCGGACTAGCCGCGTCTCAGGTGAGCAGTTCTTC.

This sequence joins TRBV29-1 and TRBJ2-2, with D perhaps TRBD1 (6 bases). V was trimmed by 7 bases and J by 1 base, leaving 16 bases between them. Germline V gene sequence: CDR1 SQVTM, CDR2 ANQGSEA. The CDR3 contains 15 residues. CDR3 coding DNA: TGCAGCGCGAAACTTCCAGGGGAGAACACCGGGGAGCTGTTTTTT. Its protein is CSAKLPGENTGELFF.

This sequence joins TRBV27 and TRBJ2-7; TRBD2 matches 9 bases. After removal of 2 bases from V and 4 bases from J, the junction contained 21 bases not matched to a gene. The V gene's germline CDR1 is MNHEY and CDR2 SMNVEV (reference sequence). CDR3 length: 20 amino acids. This CDR3 reads CASSLNPPLGPTSGFYEQYF. DNA for the CDR3: TGTGCCAGCAGTTTAAACCCCCCCCTCGGCCCCACTAGCGGGTTTTACGAGCAGTACTTC.

The chain uses TRBV9 and TRBJ2-3, with 8 positions matching TRBD2. The CDR3 spans 16 residues. Germline values: CDR1 SGDLS, CDR2 YYNGEE. Trimming at V came to 0 bases and at J to 6 bases, leaving 9 bases not matched to a gene. Here the CDR3 reads CASSVDGSGGMDTQYF. The CDR3 bases are TGTGCCAGCAGCGTAGATGGAAGCGGGGGAATGGATACGCAGTATTTT.